The clone carrying this TCR beta chain was seen only a few times. Antigen specificity is unknown. For CDR3 and TCR beta VDJ profiling, genomic DNA was the template used. TCRdb passed the reads through MiXCR, listing each CDR3 protein once. Seen here are approximately 190,000 distinct CDR3 sequences, 55% to 70% observed once, and the top ten hold around 42%. This sample was taken from a study of CD8+CD57+ T cells in acquired aplastic anemia. Study context: The average for DNA from sorted CD4+ and CD8+ cells was approximately 3.2 ug.

Overall study findings and caveats: Patients versus controls showed no significant CD8+ Simpson's diversity difference. About 28 sequences, all CD8+ CDR3, were shared between patients and controls.

CDR1 is LNHDA and CDR2 is SQIVND in the germline V gene (reference sequence). The V and J ends lost 6 bases and 1 base, in that order; junction bases with no gene match: 10. The CDR3 is 16 residues long. This TCR was sampled from a human donor with severe aplastic anemia or a healthy control (not recorded which). The specimen sequenced was sorted CD4+, CD8+, or CD8+CD57+ T cells (not recorded which) from PBMCs. V is TRBV19 and J is TRBJ1-2, with TRBD1 matching 8 bases. Here the CDR3 reads CASRETGGRGNYGYTF. CDR3 bases: TGTGCCAGTAGGGAAACAGGGGGTCGTGGTAACTATGGCTACACCTTC.